This note documents a single T cell receptor (beta chain) sequence. Its specificity is unknown. Amplification of TCR beta CDR3 regions was performed using RNA transcripts as template. TCR CDR3 regions were first amplified by RT-PCR with HTBI primers. TCRdb re-called the multiplex PCR reads with MiXCR, one entry per CDR3 protein. The data contain roughly 640,000 distinct CDR3 sequences, more than 15% of them singletons. This sample is part of a study of T cells in Graves' hyperthyroidism and ophthalmopathy. Study overall: Before treatment of any kind, peripheral blood was taken at initial diagnosis.

Study results and caveats: Ophthalmopathy was identified by the model a median 6.5 months ahead of onset. A model built on 13 V-J features separated ophthalmopathy from stable hyperthyroidism.

Germline V gives CDR1 MGHRA, CDR2 YSYEKL. The CDR3 spans 16 residues. Trimming removed 3 bases from V and 1 base from J, with 15 bases in between. Clinical symptoms, serum thyroxine and TRAb, thyroid ultrasound and orbital computed tomography were used for the diagnoses. The receptor's source is a woman aged 35 to 49 with Graves' ophthalmopathy. The chain combines TRBV4-1 with TRBJ1-1, with D possibly matching TRBD1 (6 bases). The sequencing input was blood. The CDR3 region is CASSQGAGRTNTEAFF. DNA for the CDR3: TGCGCCAGCAGCCAGGGGGCGGGTCGAACGAACACTGAAGCTTTCTTT.